The present T cell receptor (beta chain) was sequenced within a study of shared clonotypes between healthy human individuals. CDR3 length: 16 amino acids. The germline gives CDR1 SGHVS, CDR2 FQNEAQ. J lost 4 bases, V lost 5 bases, and 12 bases had no gene match. The donors were adults (healthy and HIV-negative) with no recent acute infections or vaccinations. This clone was seen just once. Repertoires were generated with immunoSEQ multiplex PCR, while TCRdb's copy carries only in-frame clones and drops some. The sample has about 690,000 clones, less than 95% seen once; the top ten hold 30% to 40%. The J gene is TRBJ2-7, the V gene TRBV7-8, with TRBD1 identical over 9 bases. Sequencing was performed on memory CD8+ T cells from PBMCs. Noted subset: CD45RO+ cells pooled with CCR7-negative TemRA cells. The TCR was taken from a man between 18 and 29 years old in good health. Some clones in this sample may be carry-over from other donors' samples. CDR3 bases: TGTGCCAGCAGCCCGCTGGGGGGACAGGGTAAATACGAGCAGTACTTC. It is translated as CASSPLGGQGKYEQYF.